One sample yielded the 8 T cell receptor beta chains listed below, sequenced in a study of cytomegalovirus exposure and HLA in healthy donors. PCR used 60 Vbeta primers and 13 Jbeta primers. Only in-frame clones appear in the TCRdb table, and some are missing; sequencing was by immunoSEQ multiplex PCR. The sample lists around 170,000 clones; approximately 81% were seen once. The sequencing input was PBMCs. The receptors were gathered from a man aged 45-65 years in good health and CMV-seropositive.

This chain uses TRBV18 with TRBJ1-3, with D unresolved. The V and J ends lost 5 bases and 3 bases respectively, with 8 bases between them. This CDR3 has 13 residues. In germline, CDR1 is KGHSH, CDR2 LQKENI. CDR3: CASSETGGNTIYF. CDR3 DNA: TGTGCCAGCTCAGAGACGGGTGGAAACACCATATATTTT. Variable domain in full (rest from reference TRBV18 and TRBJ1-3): NAGVMQNPRHLVRRRGQEARLRCSPMKGHSHVYWYRQLPEEGLKFMVYLQKENIIDESGMPKERFSAEFPKEGPSILRIQQVVRGDSAAYFCASSETGGNTIYFGEGSWLTVV.

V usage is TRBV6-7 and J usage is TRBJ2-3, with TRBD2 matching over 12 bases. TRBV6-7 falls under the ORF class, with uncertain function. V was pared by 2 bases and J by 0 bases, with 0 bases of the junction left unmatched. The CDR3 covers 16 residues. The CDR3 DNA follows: TGTGCCAGCAGTTACGGGACTAGCGGGAGCACAGATACGCAGTATTTT. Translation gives CASSYGTSGSTDTQYF.

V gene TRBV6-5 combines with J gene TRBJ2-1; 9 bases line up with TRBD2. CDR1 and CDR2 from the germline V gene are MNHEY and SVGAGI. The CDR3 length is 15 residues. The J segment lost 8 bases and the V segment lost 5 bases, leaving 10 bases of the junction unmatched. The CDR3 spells CASSPLAGGLDEQFF. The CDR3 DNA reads TGTGCCAGCAGTCCCTTGGCGGGGGGGCTCGATGAGCAGTTCTTC.

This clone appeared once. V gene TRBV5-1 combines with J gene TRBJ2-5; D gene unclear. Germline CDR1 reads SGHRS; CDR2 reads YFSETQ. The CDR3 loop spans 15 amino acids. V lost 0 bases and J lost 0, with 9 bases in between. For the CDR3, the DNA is TGCGCCAGCAGCTTGGTGACACCGTACCAAGAGACCCAGTACTTC. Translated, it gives CASSLVTPYQETQYF.

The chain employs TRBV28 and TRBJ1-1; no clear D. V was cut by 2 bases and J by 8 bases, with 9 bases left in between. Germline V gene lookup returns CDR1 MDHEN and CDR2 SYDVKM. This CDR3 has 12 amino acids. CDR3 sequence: CASSLGVTEAFF. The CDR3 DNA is TGTGCCAGCAGTTTAGGAGTAACGGAAGCTTTCTTT.

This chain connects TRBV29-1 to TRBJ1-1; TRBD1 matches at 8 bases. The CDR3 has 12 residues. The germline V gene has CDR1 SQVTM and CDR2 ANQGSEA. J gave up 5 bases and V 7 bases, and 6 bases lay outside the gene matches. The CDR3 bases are TGCAGCGGGGTACAGGGGGAAACTGAAGCTTTCTTT. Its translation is CSGVQGETEAFF.

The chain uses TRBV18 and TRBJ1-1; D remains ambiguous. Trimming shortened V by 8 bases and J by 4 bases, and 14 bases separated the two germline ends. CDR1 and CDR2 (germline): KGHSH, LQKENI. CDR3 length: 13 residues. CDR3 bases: TGTGCCAGCGCCTCGCCCGGGGTCACTGAAGCTTTCTTT. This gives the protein CASASPGVTEAFF.

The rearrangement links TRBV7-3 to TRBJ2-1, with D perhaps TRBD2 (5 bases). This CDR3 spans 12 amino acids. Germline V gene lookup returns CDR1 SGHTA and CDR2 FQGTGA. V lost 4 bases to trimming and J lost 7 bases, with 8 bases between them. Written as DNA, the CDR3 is TGTGCCAGCAGCTCGACGGGGAATGAGCAGTTCTTC. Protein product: CASSSTGNEQFF.